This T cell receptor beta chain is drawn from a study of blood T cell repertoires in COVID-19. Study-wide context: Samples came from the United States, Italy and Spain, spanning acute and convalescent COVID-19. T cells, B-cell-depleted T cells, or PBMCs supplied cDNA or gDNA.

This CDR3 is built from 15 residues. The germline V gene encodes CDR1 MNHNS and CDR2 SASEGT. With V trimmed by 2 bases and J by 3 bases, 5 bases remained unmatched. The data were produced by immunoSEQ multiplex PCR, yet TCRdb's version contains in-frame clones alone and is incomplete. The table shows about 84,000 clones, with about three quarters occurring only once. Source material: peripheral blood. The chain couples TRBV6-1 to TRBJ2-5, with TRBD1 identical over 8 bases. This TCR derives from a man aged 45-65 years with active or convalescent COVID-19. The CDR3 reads CASSESRTGKETQYF. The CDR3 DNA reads TGTGCCAGCAGTGAATCCCGGACAGGGAAAGAGACCCAGTACTTC.